Sequencing of this T cell receptor beta chain was carried out in a study of siplizumab effects on memory and regulatory T cells. Study-wide points: The study did not confirm that proliferating Tregs from siplizumab cultures were suppressive. Naive T cell populations appeared to exhibit greater diversity than memory cells and appeared to be major alloresponse contributors. Most proliferating CD4+ or CD8+ clones, roughly 80-96%, had no naive or memory assignment.

V gave up 8 bases and J gave up 7 bases; unmatched junction bases: 14. Germline CDR1 ENHRY, CDR2 SYGVKD. CDR3 length: 15 amino acids. The study took a few donor pairs, and their unstimulated naive, memory, effector memory and TEMRA subsets were sequenced. Clones were read by immunoSEQ multiplex PCR, and TCRdb kept only the in-frame ones, dropping some. The sample carries roughly 100,000 clones, approximately 96% recorded once. As concerns this clone: Its antigen is not identified.

This sequence joins TRBV10-3 and TRBJ2-1; 7 nucleotides match TRBD1. This sequence was found in a human donor in good health. Input material: naive CD4+ T cells sorted from blood. The CDR3 DNA follows: TGTGCCATCGGGGGAGCTACGACAGGGATTAATGAGCAGTTCTTC. Translation: CAIGGATTGINEQFF.